This TCR beta chain was recovered during a study of blood T cells in healthy people across ages. General study results and limits: Donors of long life had a larger count of naive CD4+ cells and greater diversity than aged donors.

This clonotype was detected ten times or more. Its matching antigen is unknown. Between the trimmed V and J ends, which lost 7 bases and 2 bases, there was a span of 15 bases. This CDR3 contains 15 residues. Germline V gene lookup returns CDR1 MNHNS and CDR2 SASEGT. For the second PCR, which ran for about 7 to 11 cycles, a sample-barcoded 5' primer and a J-beta primer mix were used. TCRdb ran MiXCR on the 5' RACE reads and lists one entry per CDR3 protein. The table lists about 600,000 distinct CDR3 sequences, around 48% of them singletons. The clonotype was recovered from an elderly man in good health. The chain recombines TRBV6-1 with TRBJ1-5; possibly TRBD1 for D (5 bases). Sequencing input: blood. The CDR3 here is CASKTLGGGNQPQHF. DNA of the CDR3: TGTGCCAGCAAAACCCTGGGAGGGGGCAATCAGCCCCAGCATTTT.